This entry describes one T cell receptor (beta chain). The count of this clone is one. Its antigen remains unidentified. One base away there is no much larger clone; base qualities are not given. The germline V gene gives CDR1 as ENHRY and CDR2 as SYGVKD. Measured from the cysteine to the phenylalanine, the CDR3 is 14 residues long. Kept here is only the CDR3 DNA, which spans 42 bases and is read in frame from base 1. Here V drops 5 bases and J drops 2 bases, and the junction holds 2 bases not matched to any gene. TCRbeta CDR3 regions were amplified from genomic DNA by means of the immunoSEQ Assay, a bias-controlled multiplex PCR. On the study's bioinformatics: The number of nucleated cells in each sample was estimated from the amplification of reference gene primers within the assay. To quantify the absolute abundance of each unique TCRbeta CDR3 rearrangement, sequence reads were collapsed and filtered. Productive Simpson clonality was computed per sample as the square root of Simpson's diversity index over productive rearrangements. In TCRdb, the immuneACCESS table is reduced to in-frame sequences with V and J assigned. These tables do not hold every clone; where another copy was compared, an unresolved V gene accounts for under half, and the others remain unexplained. V, J and clone size were drawn from that table, and D and trimming were deduced from the DNA. In this sample the table shows some 150,000 clones, about nine tenths of which occur a single time. The leading ten clones occupy roughly a tenth of the sample.

This entry comes from a study of blood T cell repertoires in COVID-19 (dated by TCRdb to 2018 to 2020). In terms of the full investigation: Collaborator samples came from the United States, Italy and Spain and covered acute and convalescent phases of COVID-19. The material from the prospective study consisted of cDNA or gDNA derived from T cells, B-cell-depleted T cells, or PBMCs. Deeply sampled blood TCRbeta repertoires from subjects exposed to, actively infected with, or recovered from COVID-19 were included in the dataset. The repertoires were made available in a free public database intended to serve as a resource for research on the immune response to SARS-CoV-2. Samples came from the ongoing ImmuneRACE study (first 160 participants) plus 1,254 subjects from 6 global collaborators. The sample metadata nearly always contained a de-identified subject ID, COVID-19 status, age in years and sex. Where available, HLA class I and class II types were taken from metadata supplied by the sample provider and were not determined by assay-based typing.

Each collaborating institution followed its own protocols to collect whole blood in K2EDTA tubes. For TCRbeta analysis, collaborators shipped samples in one of three forms: frozen whole blood, isolated PBMCs, or DNA extracted from either of those sample types. The full study reports these points: Clinical and demographic metadata were provided uncurated, with the amount varying by source and participant.

The sample comprised peripheral blood. The chain is encoded by TRBV10-3 joined to TRBJ1-5, and 8 junctional nucleotides match TRBD1. This TCR came from a man over 45 with active or convalescent COVID-19. The nucleotide sequence is given as TGTGCCATCAGTTCACAGGGGGGCAATCAGCCCCAGCATTTT. Its translation is CAISSQGGNQPQHF.